These 20 T cell receptor beta chains were sequenced from one sample in a study of T-cell reconstitution after alpha-beta-depleted transplantation in children. It was with unique molecular identifiers that the TCRbeta library was prepared. TCRdb passed the PCR reads through MiXCR, listing each CDR3 protein once. The table has approximately 290,000 distinct CDR3 sequences, roughly 10% seen once. Material: peripheral blood, obtained 180 days after TCRalphabeta/CD19-depleted stem cell transplant. The receptors were gathered from a male patient aged 2 to 10 who had a stem cell transplant for chronic granulomatous disease, so the T cells may come from the graft donor.

This clonotype came up many times. The chain couples TRBV7-2 to TRBJ2-7; possibly TRBD2 for D (6 bases). This CDR3 region has 14 residues. Trimming removed 6 bases from V and 4 bases from J, with 16 bases in between. Germline V gene sequence: CDR1 SGHTA, CDR2 FQGNSA. The CDR3 coding sequence is TGTGCCAGCAGTCCCGCGGGACTTCAGTACGAGCAGTACTTC. Encoded protein: CASSPAGLQYEQYF.

There are many counts of this clonotype. The V call is TRBV5-4, the J call TRBJ1-5; D remains ambiguous. Trimming left V 0 bases short and J 0 bases short, with 7 bases between. Germline CDR1 is SGHNT and CDR2 is YYREEE (reference sequence). CDR3 length: 15 residues. The DNA of the CDR3 is TGTGCCAGCAGCTTGGAACCCAATAGCAATCAGCCCCAGCATTTT. Its protein is CASSLEPNSNQPQHF.

With respect to this clonotype: This sequence may be a read error, since a much larger clone differs from it by one base. The chain combines TRBV6-5 with TRBJ2-7; no clear D. The CDR3 runs to 12 residues. V was clipped by 10 bases and J by 6 bases, with 16 bases between them. Germline CDR1 MNHEY, CDR2 SVGAGI. The CDR3 sequence is CATTNLRREQYF. The CDR3 region has the DNA TGTGCCACCACCAATCTCAGGCGCGAGCAGTACTTC.

This clonotype appeared many times. The chain recombines TRBV28 with TRBJ2-1; D is undetermined. Per germline, CDR1 MDHEN and CDR2 SYDVKM. The V and J ends lost 2 bases and 2 bases respectively, with 13 bases between them. This CDR3 region has 16 residues. The CDR3 nucleotides are TGTGCCAGCAGTTTAGGCGGAAAGACTCCCTACAATGAGCAGTTCTTC. Its translation is CASSLGGKTPYNEQFF.

In this sample, this clonotype turned up a few times. The V call is TRBV19, the J call TRBJ1-4; the match to TRBD1 covers 8 bases. The germline V gene encodes CDR1 LNHDA and CDR2 SQIVND (reference sequence). V was clipped by 4 bases and J by 5 bases; unmatched bases: 6. The CDR3 extends over 15 amino acids. In nucleotides, the CDR3 is TGTGCCAGTAGTAGCCGGGACAGGCCGAATGAAAAACTGTTTTTT. It encodes CASSSRDRPNEKLFF.

This clonotype was seen a single time. It may be a read error: a sequence one base away is much more abundant. The gene calls are TRBV29-1 and TRBJ2-5, with D possibly TRBD2 on 5 matching bases. V dropped 7 bases and J dropped 5 bases, with 17 bases sitting between them. Germline loops: CDR1 SQVTM, CDR2 ANQGSEA. The CDR3 extends over 13 amino acids. CDR3 nucleotides: TGCAGCGCTGGGAGCGGAGTCGGGGAGACCCAGTACTTC. The encoded protein is CSAGSGVGETQYF.

There are many counts of this clonotype. Here the CDR3 reads CSVILAGGVDTQYF. For the CDR3, the DNA is TGCAGCGTCATACTAGCGGGAGGGGTAGATACGCAGTATTTT. This chain joins TRBV29-1 and TRBJ2-3, with TRBD2 matching 13 bases. In germline, CDR1 is SQVTM, CDR2 ANQGSEA. The CDR3 contains 14 residues. Germline trimming cut 6 bases from V and 5 bases from J; bases unmatched to any gene: 5.

This clonotype was counted at least ten times. This chain links TRBV4-1 with TRBJ2-1; TRBD2 is a possible D gene (6 bases). CDR3 length equals 14 residues. Per the germline V gene, CDR1 is MGHRA and CDR2 is YSYEKL. Trimming shortened V by 1 base and J by 8 bases, and 12 bases separated the two germline ends. Here the CDR3 reads CASSQVEGRDEQFF. CDR3 DNA sequence: TGCGCCAGCAGCCAAGTGGAGGGCCGGGATGAGCAGTTCTTC.

Many counts were recorded for this clonotype. This chain uses TRBV20-1 with TRBJ2-3; D might be TRBD1 (6 bases). The germline CDR1 and CDR2 sequences are DFQATT and SNEGSKA (reference sequence). The CDR3 runs to 13 residues. The germline V and J ends were trimmed by 4 bases and 0 bases, with 8 bases remaining between them. The CDR3 sequence: CSAIGGSTDTQYF. The CDR3 bases are TGCAGTGCTATAGGGGGTAGCACAGATACGCAGTATTTT.

This clonotype was recorded at least ten times. The chain recombines TRBV12-3 or TRBV12-4 with TRBJ2-1; 12 positions match TRBD2. Trimming at V came to 5 bases and at J to 2 bases, leaving 4 bases not matched to a gene. This CDR3 spans 16 amino acids. The CDR3 spells CASSGLAGWAYNEQFF. The CDR3 coding sequence is TGTGCCAGCAGTGGACTAGCGGGGTGGGCCTACAATGAGCAGTTCTTC.

This clonotype was detected ten times or more. CDR3 in DNA: TGTGCCAGCAGTGGGGGCATGGTAGAAGAGACCCAGTACTTC. Its translation is CASSGGMVEETQYF. This chain connects TRBV6-1 to TRBJ2-5, with D possibly being TRBD1 (5 bases). The V end lost 4 bases, the J end lost 3 bases, and 12 bases lay between the germline ends. Germline V gene sequence: CDR1 MNHNS, CDR2 SASEGT. CDR3 size: 14 residues.

The sample holds many counts of this clonotype. The V call is TRBV7-9, the J call TRBJ2-3; D assignment may be TRBD1 or TRBD2 (5 bases each). The germline V gene encodes CDR1 SEHNR and CDR2 FQNEAQ (reference sequence). The CDR3 length is 16 residues. The V gene lost 2 bases and the J gene lost 0 bases, with 12 bases spanning the gap. The CDR3, as DNA: TGTGCCAGCAGCTTAAGGGACGGCTCTAGCACAGATACGCAGTATTTT. Protein: CASSLRDGSSTDTQYF.

This clonotype was recorded at least ten times. This chain connects TRBV4-3 to TRBJ2-3; a possible D gene is TRBD2 (7 bases). Germline loops: CDR1 LGHNA, CDR2 YSLEER. The CDR3 covers 18 residues. Trimming stripped 0 bases from V and 6 bases from J, with 22 bases between. The CDR3 nucleotides read TGCGCCAGCAGCCAAGACCCATCGCGAGGGGGGGCCGGGGATACGCAGTATTTT. Protein product: CASSQDPSRGGAGDTQYF.

The chain is built from TRBV4-2 and TRBJ2-3; D call uncertain. The germline V gene has CDR1 LGHNA and CDR2 YNFKEQ. This CDR3 has 15 residues. V gave up 1 base and J gave up 4 bases, with 12 bases separating them. CDR3 amino acids: CASSQVFGGADTQYF. The CDR3 coding sequence is TGTGCCAGCAGCCAAGTGTTCGGTGGGGCAGATACGCAGTATTTT.

This clonotype was counted at least ten times. The chain recombines TRBV28 with TRBJ1-5; possibly TRBD1 for D (6 bases). The CDR3 covers 15 residues. V lost 2 bases, J lost 5 bases, and 13 bases lay in between. Germline loops: CDR1 MDHEN, CDR2 SYDVKM. The CDR3 here is CASSLRGVKDQPQHF. The CDR3 coding sequence is TGTGCCAGCAGTTTAAGGGGGGTTAAGGATCAGCCCCAGCATTTT.

This clonotype was counted ten times or more. This chain links TRBV4-3 with TRBJ2-7; D is unresolved. The CDR3 contains 13 residues. Germline V gene lookup returns CDR1 LGHNA and CDR2 YSLEER. Trimming took 0 bases from V and 4 from J, leaving 7 bases between them. The CDR3 DNA reads as TGCGCCAGCAGCCAAGACCCCCGTTACGAGCAGTACTTC. It is translated as CASSQDPRYEQYF.

This clonotype was recorded at least ten times. V gene TRBV5-6 combines with J gene TRBJ2-2; D remains unclear. The V and J ends lost 1 base and 6 bases respectively, with 13 bases between them. CDR1 is SGHDT, CDR2 YYEEEE, per germline. The CDR3 length is 15 residues. CDR3 residues: CASSLFPLSSGELFF. In nucleotides, the CDR3 is TGTGCCAGCAGCTTGTTTCCCCTATCGTCCGGGGAGCTGTTTTTT.

In its sample, this clonotype was seen many times. An end of the junction differs from the germline gene, which may be a read error. The rearrangement joins TRBV7-7 to TRBJ2-1; 10 bases match TRBD2. Germline V gene data show CDR1 as SSHAT and CDR2 as FNYEAQ (reference sequence). The CDR3 covers 15 residues. CDR3 nucleotides: TGTGCTAGCAGCCATAGCGGGGGGCCCTACAATGAGCAGTTCTTC. The encoded protein is CASSHSGGPYNEQFF.

This clonotype was picked up many times. The chain is built from TRBV12-3 or TRBV12-4 and TRBJ2-5; 7 bases agree with TRBD1. CDR3 size: 13 residues. With 10 bases clipped from V and 4 bases from J, the junction kept 9 bases outside the gene matches. Here the CDR3 reads CATNRDSRETQYF. The CDR3 coding sequence is TGTGCCACCAACCGGGACAGTCGAGAGACCCAGTACTTC.

This clonotype was observed many times. The gene calls are TRBV4-3 and TRBJ1-1; D may be TRBD1 (5 bases). V was trimmed by 5 bases and J by 2 bases, leaving 9 bases between them. CDR3 length equals 13 residues. CDR1 LGHNA and CDR2 YSLEER come from the germline V gene. CDR3 nucleotide sequence: TGCGCCAGCAGCTGGGACGGTAACACTGAAGCTTTCTTT. Encoded protein: CASSWDGNTEAFF.